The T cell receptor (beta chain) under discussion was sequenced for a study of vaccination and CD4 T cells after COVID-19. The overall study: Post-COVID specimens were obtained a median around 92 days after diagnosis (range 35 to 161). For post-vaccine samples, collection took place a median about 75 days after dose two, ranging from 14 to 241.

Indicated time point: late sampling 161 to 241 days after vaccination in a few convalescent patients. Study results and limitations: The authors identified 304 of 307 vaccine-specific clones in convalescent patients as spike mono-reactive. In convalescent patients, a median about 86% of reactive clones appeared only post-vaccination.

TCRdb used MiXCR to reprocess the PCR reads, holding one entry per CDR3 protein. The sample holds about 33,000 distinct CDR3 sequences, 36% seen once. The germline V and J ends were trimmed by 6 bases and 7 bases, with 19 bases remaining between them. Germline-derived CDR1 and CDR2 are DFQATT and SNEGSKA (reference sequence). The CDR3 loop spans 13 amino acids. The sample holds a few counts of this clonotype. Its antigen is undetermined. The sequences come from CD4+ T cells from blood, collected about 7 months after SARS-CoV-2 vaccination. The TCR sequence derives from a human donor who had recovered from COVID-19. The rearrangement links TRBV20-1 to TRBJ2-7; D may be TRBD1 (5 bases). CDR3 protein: CSAPERQGREQYF. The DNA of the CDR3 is TGCAGTGCCCCGGAGAGGCAGGGCCGAGAGCAGTACTTC.